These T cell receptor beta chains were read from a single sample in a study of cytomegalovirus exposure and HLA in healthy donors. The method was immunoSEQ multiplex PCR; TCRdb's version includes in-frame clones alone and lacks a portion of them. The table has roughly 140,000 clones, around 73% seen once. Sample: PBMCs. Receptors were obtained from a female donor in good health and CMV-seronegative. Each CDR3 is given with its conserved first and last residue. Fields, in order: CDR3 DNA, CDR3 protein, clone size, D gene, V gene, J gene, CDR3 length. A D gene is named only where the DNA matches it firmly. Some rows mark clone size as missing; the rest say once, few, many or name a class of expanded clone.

TGTGCCAGCAGGTCAGGGGGCGGCTATGGCTACACCTTC	CASRSGGGYGYTF	.	TRBD1	TRBV6-5	TRBJ1-2	13
TGTGCCAGCAGTTTATCGCTAGCGGGGGTTAGCACAGATACGCAGTATTTT	CASSLSLAGVSTDTQYF	few	TRBD2	TRBV27	TRBJ2-3	17
TGCAGCGTTGTGAGGCAGGGGACCTACGAGCAGTACTTC	CSVVRQGTYEQYF	.	.	TRBV29-1	TRBJ2-7	13
TGTGCCAGCAGGCGACAGGGGGTCGGCTACGAGCAGTACTTC	CASRRQGVGYEQYF	.	TRBD1	TRBV6-5	TRBJ2-7	14
TGTGCCAGTAGTATACGGGGAGAAAAACTGTTTTTT	CASSIRGEKLFF	few	.	TRBV19	TRBJ1-4	12
TGTGCCAGCAGGTCGGGGTCTGGGGCCAACGTCCTGACTTTC	CASRSGSGANVLTF	.	.	TRBV27	TRBJ2-6	14
TGTGCCAGCAGCCCGAGGGGACAGACTAACACTGAAGCTTTCTTT	CASSPRGQTNTEAFF	.	TRBD1	TRBV7-6	TRBJ1-1	15
TGTGCCAGCAGTGGAGGGATGGGGGACACCCATTACGAGCAGTACTTC	CASSGGMGDTHYEQYF	.	.	TRBV6-1	TRBJ2-7	16
TGTGCCAGCAGTGAAGGCACTCCGTATCAGCCCCAGCATTTT	CASSEGTPYQPQHF	.	.	TRBV6-1	TRBJ1-5	14
TGTGCCAGCAGCTTTGGAGAGCTCTCGAACACTGAAGCTTTCTTT	CASSFGELSNTEAFF	.	.	TRBV11-3	TRBJ1-1	15
TGTGCCAGCAGCTTGCAGGGGGCCAATGGGGCCAACGTCCTGACTTTC	CASSLQGANGANVLTF	.	TRBD1	TRBV11-2	TRBJ2-6	16
TGTGCCAGCAGTTCACCGGGACAGGGATCTTACGAGCAGTACTTC	CASSSPGQGSYEQYF	.	TRBD1	TRBV6-1	TRBJ2-7	15
TGTGCCTGGAGTGTACGGGTGCAGGGCAAGCAGTACTTC	CAWSVRVQGKQYF	.	.	TRBV30	TRBJ2-7	13
TGTGCCACCAGCAGAGATGGTAGCGGGGGGCCCAATGAGCAGTTCTTC	CATSRDGSGGPNEQFF	.	TRBD2	TRBV15	TRBJ2-1	16
TGTGCCTGGAGTTTCGGGCGACGGGGAAACGAGCAGTACTTC	CAWSFGRRGNEQYF	.	.	TRBV30	TRBJ2-7	14
TGTGCCAGTAGCAGAGCGGGACGCTCCTACAATGAGCAGTTCTTC	CASSRAGRSYNEQFF	.	TRBD2	TRBV19	TRBJ2-1	15
TGTGCCAGCAGTTTGGGGGTGGGGACATTGAACACTGAAGCTTTCTTT	CASSLGVGTLNTEAFF	.	.	TRBV28	TRBJ1-1	16
TGTGCCAGCAGCTTGACAGGGATCTATGGCTACACCTTC	CASSLTGIYGYTF	.	TRBD1	TRBV13	TRBJ1-2	13
TGCGCCAGCAGATTAGGGAGCTCCTACGAGCAGTACTTC	CASRLGSSYEQYF	.	.	TRBV5-1	TRBJ2-7	13
TGCGCCAGCAGACCGCCGGGACAGGGTTTGTACAATGAGCAGTTCTTC	CASRPPGQGLYNEQFF	.	TRBD1	TRBV5-1	TRBJ2-1	16
TGTGCCAGCAGTCTTCCCCCGGGACTAGCGGGAGATGAGCAGTTCTTC	CASSLPPGLAGDEQFF	.	TRBD2	TRBV28	TRBJ2-1	16
TGTGCCAGCAGTTCCTCCCTGGGTAGCGGACACAATGAGCAGTTCTTC	CASSSSLGSGHNEQFF	.	.	TRBV27	TRBJ2-1	16
TGTGCCAGCAGCTTGGCCGGGACAGGGGGCGAGCAGTACTTC	CASSLAGTGGEQYF	few	TRBD1	TRBV5-6	TRBJ2-7	14
TGTGCCTGGAGTGTAATGGGAGGCTATGGCTACACCTTC	CAWSVMGGYGYTF	.	.	TRBV30	TRBJ1-2	13
TGTGCCTGGACCTCCAGGGGGTCGGATTCACCCCTCCACTTT	CAWTSRGSDSPLHF	.	TRBD1	TRBV30	TRBJ1-6	14
TGTGCCAGTAGTACCCTTCCGGGACAGGGTGAAGCTTTCTTT	CASSTLPGQGEAFF	.	TRBD1	TRBV19	TRBJ1-1	14
TGTGCCATTATCTCCCGGGACAAATACTACGAGCAGTACTTC	CAIISRDKYYEQYF	few	.	TRBV2	TRBJ2-7	14
TGTGCCATCAGTCTCTCCCTGAGCGGGGGCTACACCTTC	CAISLSLSGGYTF	.	.	TRBV10-3	TRBJ1-2	13
TGTGCCAGCAGCCAAATTCGAGAGGCTTTCTTT	CASSQIREAFF	.	.	TRBV7-2	TRBJ1-1	11
TGTGCCAGCAGCTTAGCGAGCCCCCTAGTGTTCCAGCAGACCCAGTACTTC	CASSLASPLVFQQTQYF	once	.	TRBV7-9	TRBJ2-5	17
TGTGCCATCAGTGAGTCAAAGACCGGGACAGTCACCTACGAGCAGTACTTC	CAISESKTGTVTYEQYF	.	TRBD1	TRBV10-3	TRBJ2-7	17
TGTGCCAGTCGGACTAGTGGGGTTTCCTACAATGAGCAGTTCTTC	CASRTSGVSYNEQFF	once	TRBD2	TRBV27	TRBJ2-1	15
TGTGCCAGCAGTTCCCCCTGGACTCCAGAAAACATTCAGTACTTC	CASSSPWTPENIQYF	.	.	TRBV28	TRBJ2-4	15
TGTGCCAGCCCCGGGACAGCGAACACCGGGGAGCTGTTTTTT	CASPGTANTGELFF	.	TRBD1	TRBV6-1	TRBJ2-2	14
TGTGCCAGCAGTACGGGGTTGGCGGCAAGGACCGGGGAGCTGTTTTTT	CASSTGLAARTGELFF	.	.	TRBV28	TRBJ2-2	16
TGCGCCAGCAGCCAAGTGAGCCTAGCGGGAAAGGACGGGGAGCTGTTTTTT	CASSQVSLAGKDGELFF	.	TRBD2	TRBV4-1	TRBJ2-2	17
TGTGCCAGCAGCTCTGACAGTCCAAATTCACCCCTCCACTTT	CASSSDSPNSPLHF	.	.	TRBV7-9	TRBJ1-6	14
TGCAGCGTTGAAGATCGGGGTAGCGGGTCCCAAGAGACCCAGTACTTC	CSVEDRGSGSQETQYF	once	TRBD2	TRBV29-1	TRBJ2-5	16
TGTGCCAGCAGCTTGGGGAGGGACGTCGACGAGCAGTACTTC	CASSLGRDVDEQYF	.	.	TRBV5-5	TRBJ2-7	14
TGTGCCAGCAGTTTAGCGGGGAGGGAGACCCAGTACTTC	CASSLAGRETQYF	.	TRBD2	TRBV2	TRBJ2-5	13
TGTGCCACCCTACAGGGGGCGAGTCTGAACACTGAAGCTTTCTTT	CATLQGASLNTEAFF	.	TRBD1	TRBV10-3	TRBJ1-1	15
TGCGCCAGCAAAGGTCAGAGGAACTACGAGCAGTACTTC	CASKGQRNYEQYF	.	.	TRBV5-1	TRBJ2-7	13
TGTGCCAGCAGCCCTCCGGGACTAGCGTACAATGAGCAGTTCTTC	CASSPPGLAYNEQFF	few	TRBD2	TRBV14	TRBJ2-1	15
TGTGCCAGCAGTCATGGGGGGGGGAATGGCTACACCTTC	CASSHGGGNGYTF	.	.	TRBV28	TRBJ1-2	13
TGTGCCAGCAGTGAAGGGGGCTCGGCTACTGAAGCTTTCTTT	CASSEGGSATEAFF	.	.	TRBV2	TRBJ1-1	14
TGCGCCAGCAGCTCAACCCGAGGGTTGGGGAACACTGAAGCTTTCTTT	CASSSTRGLGNTEAFF	.	.	TRBV5-1	TRBJ1-1	16
TGTGCCAGCAGTTCCGGGACTCTCTACGAGCAGTACTTC	CASSSGTLYEQYF	.	.	TRBV27	TRBJ2-7	13
TGTGCCTGGAGCCGCCCAGGGAAAGAGACCCAGTACTTC	CAWSRPGKETQYF	.	.	TRBV30	TRBJ2-5	13
TGTGCCAGCAGCCTGCAGGGGGCGGTAGGAGAGACCCAGTACTTC	CASSLQGAVGETQYF	.	TRBD1	TRBV7-3	TRBJ2-5	15
TGTGCCAGCAGATCGATGGGGGCCTATGGCTACACCTTC	CASRSMGAYGYTF	.	.	TRBV6-5	TRBJ1-2	13